This T cell receptor beta chain originates from a study of T cells after yellow fever vaccination (dated by TCRdb to about 2019). Study-wide context: The SMART-Seq v4 Ultra Low Input RNA kit was used to prepare libraries from fractions with low cell numbers. To follow T-cell clones before and after primary and booster YFV17D yellow fever vaccination, bulk TCR alpha and beta repertoires were sequenced over time. Two healthy male donors, one aged 18 to 30 and one aged 30 to 39 years, were included in the cohort. Blood was collected at multiple timepoints before and after primary and secondary immunization, and bulk PBMC replicates and cell subsets were isolated. What the research found in general, with its limitations: Only a couple of donors were included in the study, so the extent to which the findings can be generalized is limited. Because abundant contaminating clonotypes from the bulk population could be contained in FACS-sorted repertoires, computational filtering was required. After the booster, most of the clones that had expanded following primary vaccination were detected again (roughly 97% of CD4 and 85% to 90% of CD8), which suggests that memory was broadly maintained. The secondary T-cell response was found to be weaker but faster than the primary response, with a peak reached on day 5 rather than on day 15. A small fraction of clonotypes showed up in both the CD4 and CD8 compartments, probably as a result of convergent recombination.

This specimen's treatment or condition label, per the study, means: live attenuated yellow fever vaccine strain. At each blood-draw timepoint, two biological replicates of bulk PBMCs were collected. PBMCs were isolated from peripheral blood using a standard Ficoll-Paque protocol. TriZol was used to extract RNA from bulk PBMCs, from CD4 and CD8 fractions, and from dextramer-positive and dextramer-negative fractions. There are a few counts of this clonotype. The antigen this receptor binds is unknown. Base qualities are not at hand, and no much larger clone is one base apart. TCR cDNA was made using 5'RACE template switching, a step that added a universal primer site and unique molecular identifiers. Priming for cDNA synthesis came from both the TCR alpha and TCR beta constant segments. Library amplification used two PCR steps, and the second PCR step added sample barcodes and sequencing adapters. Sequencing of libraries was done on Illumina HiSeq 2500 (2x100 bp) or NovaSeq (2x150 bp). For the original study's pipeline: MIGEC handled demultiplexing of reads and collapsing into UMI consensus sequences, while MiXCR performed V(D)J alignment. Vaccine-responding clonotypes were defined with edgeR using replicate PBMC samples, requiring FDR below 0.01 and a log2 fold change above 5 up to day 15. Bulk clonotypes were assigned CD4 or CD8 identity according to which sequenced CD4 or CD8 repertoire held them at higher abundance. The raw public data were reprocessed by TCRdb itself: fastp quality trimming at Q25, MiXCR clonotype calling, in-frame beta chains only. Rows with a matching CDR3 protein are joined into one entry that keeps the most common DNA and genes. The V and J calls follow TCRdb's processing rather than the paper's. The sample table lists roughly 520,000 distinct CDR3 sequences, 20% to 25% of them with a count of one. Jointly, the top ten make up 15% to 20% of the sample.

The CDR3 runs 14 residues from the cysteine to the phenylalanine. CDR3 DNA only is kept here, 42 bases in frame from base 1. The V end loses 0 bases and the J end loses 1 base, and a stretch of 5 bases separates them. The germline V gene sets CDR1 to SGHRS and CDR2 to YFSETQ. The starting material was PBMCs, obtained 21 days after the first yellow fever vaccination. The sequence links TRBV5-1 to TRBJ2-1; the D gene cannot be named for sure. The clonotype comes from a man between 18 and 35 years old who received the YFV17D yellow fever vaccine. For the CDR3, the sequence is CASSLGVSYNEQFF. Read as DNA, the sequence is TGCGCCAGCAGCTTGGGGGTTTCCTACAATGAGCAGTTCTTC.